These 2 T cell receptor beta chains share one sample of origin, sequenced in a study of blood T cell repertoires in COVID-19. Here immunoSEQ multiplex PCR was the method, and the copy in TCRdb shows in-frame clones only, minus some. The data contain about 230,000 clones, over 80% of them singletons. Sequencing was done on a sample of peripheral blood. These receptors originate from a middle-aged man with acute or convalescent COVID-19.

J is TRBJ1-2 and V is TRBV27; 8 bases agree with TRBD1. V was pared by 5 bases and J by 6 bases, with 8 bases of the junction left unmatched. CDR1 is MNHEY, CDR2 SMNVEV, per germline (reference sequence). CDR3 length: 14 residues. The CDR3 loop reads CASSKRQGIDGYTF. CDR3 sequence (DNA): TGTGCCAGCAGTAAACGACAGGGGATAGATGGCTACACCTTC.

The V and J genes are TRBV2 and TRBJ2-7, with 7 nucleotides matching TRBD1. CDR1 and CDR2 (germline): SNHLY, FYNNEI. The J segment lost 2 bases and the V segment lost 2 bases, leaving 0 bases of the junction unmatched. The CDR3 covers 13 residues. The DNA of the CDR3 is TGTGCCAGCAGTGAACAGGGGGCCTACGAGCAGTACTTC. Encoded protein: CASSEQGAYEQYF.